The rows below give T cell receptor beta chains drawn from one sample of a study of cytomegalovirus exposure and HLA in healthy donors. Method: immunoSEQ multiplex PCR; TCRdb's copy keeps in-frame clones and lacks some. In the table there are roughly 120,000 clones, 65% of which are singletons. Sequencing input: PBMCs. The receptor source for this set is a woman between 35 and 50 years old in good health and CMV-seropositive. The CDR3 runs from the conserved cysteine through the conserved F or W. A D gene is named only where the DNA matches it firmly. Some rows mark clone size as missing; the rest say once, few, many or name a class of expanded clone.

D: NA; size: few; J: TRBJ1-1; V: TRBV19; DNA: TGTGCCAGTAGTATCCGGGGACTCGACACTGAAGCTTTCTTT; CDR3: CASSIRGLDTEAFF
D: NA; size: NA; J: TRBJ1-2; V: TRBV6-1; DNA: TGTGCCAGCAGCCCCCGCTCGGACTATGGCTACACCTTC; CDR3: CASSPRSDYGYTF
D: TRBD2; size: NA; J: TRBJ2-7; V: TRBV7-3; DNA: TGTGCCAGCAGCTTAGCAGCGGGAGACGAGCAGTACTTC; CDR3: CASSLAAGDEQYF
D: NA; size: NA; J: TRBJ1-1; V: TRBV2; DNA: TGTGCCAGCAGTGCAGTAAACACTGAAGCTTTCTTT; CDR3: CASSAVNTEAFF
D: NA; size: NA; J: TRBJ2-5; V: TRBV9; DNA: TGTGCCAGCAGCGGAGTTTCAGAGGAAGAGACCCAGTACTTC; CDR3: CASSGVSEEETQYF
D: NA; size: NA; J: TRBJ2-1; V: TRBV19; DNA: TGTGCCAGTAGTTATCCCGGGGATTACAATGAGCAGTTCTTC; CDR3: CASSYPGDYNEQFF
D: TRBD2; size: NA; J: TRBJ2-4; V: TRBV27; DNA: TGTGCCAGCAGTTTATCGATTGCAGCGAAGATGTTGCGGGAGGGCCAGGAAATTTTC; CDR3: CASSLSIAAKMLREGQEIF
D: TRBD2; size: NA; J: TRBJ2-5; V: TRBV14; DNA: TGTGCCAGCAGCCAAGATTGGGAGGGAGAGACCCAGTACTTC; CDR3: CASSQDWEGETQYF
D: NA; size: NA; J: TRBJ2-7; V: TRBV6-5; DNA: TGTGCCAGCAGTTACAGTACAGGGTACTACGAGCAGTACTTC; CDR3: CASSYSTGYYEQYF
D: NA; size: NA; J: TRBJ1-1; V: TRBV30; DNA: TGTGCCTGGAAGGGCAGGGGCCTGGGCACTGAAGCTTTCTTT; CDR3: CAWKGRGLGTEAFF
D: NA; size: NA; J: TRBJ1-4; V: TRBV7-2; DNA: TGTGCCAGCAGCTTAAGCACTCCCGGTACTAATGAAAAACTGTTTTTT; CDR3: CASSLSTPGTNEKLFF
D: NA; size: NA; J: TRBJ2-7; V: TRBV7-9; DNA: TGTGCCAGCAGCCCGAGTGGAGGGGAGCAGTACTTC; CDR3: CASSPSGGEQYF
D: NA; size: few; J: TRBJ2-1; V: TRBV6-5; DNA: TGTGCCAGCAGTTACGTCGCGGAGAGCTCCTACAATGAGCAGTTCTTC; CDR3: CASSYVAESSYNEQFF
D: TRBD2; size: NA; J: TRBJ2-7; V: TRBV27; DNA: TGTGCCAGCAGTCCTTGGACTAGCGACTCGGGGGAGCAGTACTTC; CDR3: CASSPWTSDSGEQYF
D: TRBD1; size: NA; J: TRBJ2-7; V: TRBV28; DNA: TGTGCCAGCAGCCTCAAACCACAGGGGAAACACGAGCAGTACTTC; CDR3: CASSLKPQGKHEQYF